These 30 T cell receptor beta chains share one sample of origin, sequenced in a study of blood T cell repertoires in COVID-19. Assay: immunoSEQ multiplex PCR; the TCRdb copy retains only in-frame clones and omits some. The repertoire holds approximately 110,000 clones, with around 83% as singletons. Sequencing was carried out using peripheral blood. The receptors stem from a woman over 75 with COVID-19, enrolled during active disease.

The V call is TRBV5-1, the J call TRBJ2-5; 7 positions agree with TRBD2. The CDR3 covers 14 residues. V shed 2 bases, J shed 4 bases, and the junction held 5 bases outside the gene matches. Germline CDR1 is SGHRS and CDR2 is YFSETQ. CDR3 nucleotides: TGCGCCAGCAGCTTTGAGCGGGGTGGAGAGACCCAGTACTTC. This codes for CASSFERGGETQYF.

The chain links TRBV4-3 to TRBJ2-3; 10 bases agree with TRBD2. The germline V gene encodes CDR1 LGHNA and CDR2 YSLEER. This CDR3 comprises 16 residues. V dropped 0 bases and J dropped 5; count of bases not matched to a gene: 5. In DNA, the CDR3 is TGCGCCAGCAGCCAAGAAGCTAGCGGGAGTGGAGATACGCAGTATTTT. Encoded protein: CASSQEASGSGDTQYF.

This chain joins TRBV5-1 and TRBJ1-1, with D tentatively TRBD1 (6 bases). The CDR3 consists of 15 residues. The V end lost 0 bases, the J end lost 5 bases, and 14 bases lay between the germline ends. In germline, CDR1 is SGHRS, CDR2 YFSETQ. The CDR3 coding sequence is TGCGCCAGCAGCTTGGACCCAGGGGTCGGGACTGAAGCTTTCTTT. Its protein is CASSLDPGVGTEAFF.

This clone showed up just a few times. The chain joins TRBV18 to TRBJ2-7, with TRBD1 identical over 9 bases. The V and J ends lost 3 bases and 4 bases, in that order; junction bases with no gene match: 4. This CDR3 comprises 14 residues. The V gene's germline CDR1 is KGHSH and CDR2 LQKENI. The CDR3 is CASSPRQGVYEQYF. The CDR3 nucleotides read TGTGCCAGCTCACCTAGACAGGGGGTTTACGAGCAGTACTTC. Full variable domain (missing parts from reference TRBV18 and TRBJ2-7): NAGVMQNPRHLVRRRGQEARLRCSPMKGHSHVYWYRQLPEEGLKFMVYLQKENIIDESGMPKERFSAEFPKEGPSILRIQQVVRGDSAAYFCASSPRQGVYEQYFGPGTRLTVT.

This clone was recorded a few times. V gene TRBV19 combines with J gene TRBJ2-2; no reliable D call. Trimming shortened V by 6 bases and J by 9 bases, and 11 bases separated the two germline ends. Germline assignment: CDR1 LNHDA and CDR2 SQIVND (reference sequence). The length of the CDR3 is 12 residues. DNA of the CDR3: TGTGCCAGTAGCAATGAGGCGCGGGAGCTGTTTTTT. Translating it yields CASSNEARELFF.

The J gene is TRBJ2-1, the V gene TRBV19, with D possibly being TRBD2 (5 bases). Per the germline V gene, CDR1 is LNHDA and CDR2 is SQIVND (reference sequence). V was cut by 4 bases and J by 4 bases, with 8 bases left in between. CDR3 length: 13 amino acids. The CDR3 nucleotides read TGTGCCAGTAGTAAACTAGTTTACAATGAGCAGTTCTTC. Residues: CASSKLVYNEQFF.

The rearrangement links TRBV19 to TRBJ2-1, with 8 bases that match TRBD2. CDR1 and CDR2 (germline): LNHDA, SQIVND (reference sequence). The CDR3 is 14 amino acids. The V segment lost 3 bases and the J segment 8 bases; nucleotides outside the gene matches: 6. CDR3 loop: CASSISGNPHEQFF. For the CDR3, the DNA is TGTGCCAGTAGTATTAGCGGGAACCCCCATGAGCAGTTCTTC.

The rearrangement joins TRBV6-4 to TRBJ1-1; no clear D. Per the germline V gene, CDR1 is MRHNA and CDR2 is SNTAGT. V was shortened by 5 bases and J by 3 bases, with 13 bases between the two germline ends. The CDR3 extends over 14 amino acids. The CDR3 reads CASSTEGGDTEAFF. CDR3 nucleotides: TGTGCCAGCAGTACGGAAGGCGGTGACACTGAAGCTTTCTTT.

The chain links TRBV5-1 to TRBJ1-1; TRBD1 agrees at 7 bases. CDR1 SGHRS and CDR2 YFSETQ come from the germline V gene. With 0 bases clipped from V and 2 bases from J, the junction kept 7 bases outside the gene matches. The length of the CDR3 is 16 residues. The CDR3 region has the DNA TGCGCCAGCAGCTTGGATGTCAGAGGGGGCAACACTGAAGCTTTCTTT. Translated, it gives CASSLDVRGGNTEAFF.

The genes are TRBV6-5 and TRBJ2-7; 7 bases map to TRBD1. This CDR3 comprises 15 residues. CDR1 MNHEY and CDR2 SVGAGI come from the germline V gene. V shed 4 bases, J shed 3 bases, and the junction held 9 bases outside the gene matches. CDR3 nucleotides: TGTGCCAGCAGTTCACCGGGACAGACCTTCTACGAGCAGTACTTC. Protein product: CASSSPGQTFYEQYF.

DNA of the CDR3: TGTGCCAGCAGCTTGAGGGGTACGAACACCGGGGAGCTGTTTTTT. Protein sequence: CASSLRGTNTGELFF. The chain employs TRBV5-6 and TRBJ2-2; TRBD1 is a possible D gene (5 bases). The CDR3 has 15 amino acids. From germline, CDR1 is SGHDT and CDR2 YYEEEE. The ends were cut back, 1 base at V and 0 bases at J, with 7 bases in the middle.

The CDR3 is CAITNREGTEAFF. CDR3 sequence (DNA): TGTGCCATCACTAATAGGGAGGGGACTGAAGCTTTCTTT. The chain carries TRBV10-3 and TRBJ1-1; the D gene is possibly TRBD1 (5 bases). CDR1 and CDR2 (germline): ENHRY, SYGVKD. With 7 bases removed from V and 5 bases from J, the gap between germline ends came to 14 bases. CDR3 length: 13 amino acids.

The chain links TRBV13 to TRBJ1-1, with 11 bases lining up with TRBD1. The CDR3 length is 18 residues. Germline V lookup: CDR1 PRHDT, CDR2 FYEKMQ (reference sequence). Trimming at V came to 0 bases and at J to 4 bases, leaving 10 bases not matched to a gene. The CDR3, as DNA: TGTGCCAGCAGCTTAGGCCGCAGGACAGGGGGCCGGAGCACTGAAGCTTTCTTT. The encoded protein is CASSLGRRTGGRSTEAFF.

The chain carries TRBV9 and TRBJ1-3, with TRBD1 as a possible D gene (6 bases). The V and J ends lost 2 bases and 4 bases respectively, with 10 bases between them. CDR1 is SGDLS, CDR2 YYNGEE, per germline. The CDR3 has 14 amino acids. The CDR3 spells CASSVSGHGNTIYF. CDR3 in DNA: TGTGCCAGCAGCGTGTCGGGACACGGAAACACCATATATTTT.

This rearrangement joins TRBV28 to TRBJ2-5; 7 nucleotides align to TRBD2. V lost 6 bases, J lost 8 bases, and 21 bases stayed unmatched. Germline lookup yields CDR1 MDHEN and CDR2 SYDVKM. This CDR3 is built from 17 residues. CDR3 amino acids: CASSRLGTLSGAITQYF. Here the CDR3 DNA reads TGTGCCAGCAGCCGATTAGGGACTTTAAGCGGGGCAATCACCCAGTACTTC.

The V call is TRBV2, the J call TRBJ2-2, with a possible D match to TRBD1 (6 bases). From germline, CDR1 is SNHLY and CDR2 FYNNEI. This CDR3 is built from 16 residues. Trimming left V 4 bases short and J 5 bases short, with 17 bases between. CDR3 in amino acids: CASSGFRAGETGELFF. CDR3 DNA: TGTGCCAGCAGTGGATTTCGGGCAGGGGAGACCGGGGAGCTGTTTTTT.

This clone has only a few counts. V is TRBV19 and J is TRBJ1-5; possible D gene TRBD1, 6 bases. V gave up 7 bases and J gave up 2 bases, with 6 bases separating them. The CDR3 runs to 12 residues. The germline gives CDR1 LNHDA, CDR2 SQIVND (reference sequence). The CDR3 nucleotides are TGTGCCAGTACAGGGGGCAATCAGCCCCAGCATTTT. Translating it yields CASTGGNQPQHF.

The CDR3 here is CASIGTGAGELFF. The CDR3 DNA reads TGTGCCAGCATCGGGACAGGGGCCGGGGAGCTGTTTTTT. The gene calls are TRBV7-2 and TRBJ2-2; 10 bases match TRBD1. The CDR3 loop spans 13 amino acids. Unmatched junction bases numbered 2, after V lost 7 bases and J lost 6 bases. Germline assignment: CDR1 SGHTA and CDR2 FQGNSA.

V gene TRBV5-4 combines with J gene TRBJ2-2; 11 bases are a match to TRBD2. With V trimmed by 3 bases and J by 4 bases, 5 bases remained unmatched. The V gene's germline CDR1 is SGHNT and CDR2 YYREEE (reference sequence). The CDR3 runs 16 residues. The CDR3 nucleotides read TGTGCCAGCAGCTCCCAGCTAGCGGGAGGCACCGGGGAGCTGTTTTTT. Protein sequence: CASSSQLAGGTGELFF.

V is TRBV6-2 or TRBV6-3 and J is TRBJ2-7, with 11 positions matching TRBD2. J lost 0 bases, V lost 2 bases, and 15 bases had no gene match. Germline V gene data show CDR1 as MNHEY and CDR2 as SVGEGT. The CDR3 has 20 amino acids. This CDR3 is CASSYPDLLAGDPHSYEQYF. The DNA for the CDR3 is TGTGCCAGCAGTTACCCCGACCTACTAGCGGGAGACCCCCACTCCTACGAGCAGTACTTC.

The chain carries TRBV19 and TRBJ2-1, with TRBD2 identical over 9 bases. CDR3 length: 18 residues. CDR1 is LNHDA, CDR2 SQIVND, per germline (reference sequence). Trimming removed 6 bases from V and 5 bases from J; junction bases left unmatched: 17. The CDR3: CASSNIGALAGPNNEQFF. In nucleotides, the CDR3 is TGTGCCAGTAGCAATATAGGAGCTCTAGCGGGACCCAACAATGAGCAGTTCTTC.

CDR3 DNA: TGTGCCACCCGGACTAGCGGGAGGGCCCGGCAGTACTTC. Residues: CATRTSGRARQYF. This rearrangement joins TRBV27 to TRBJ2-7, with 15 bases fitting TRBD2. The germline gives CDR1 MNHEY, CDR2 SMNVEV (reference sequence). V lost 10 bases, J lost 9 bases, and 7 bases stayed unmatched. The CDR3 is 13 amino acids.

This clone was seen once. The chain employs TRBV20-1 and TRBJ1-1, with TRBD1 as a possible D gene (5 bases). The germline CDR1 and CDR2 sequences are DFQATT and SNEGSKA (reference sequence). The CDR3 runs to 15 residues. Trimming left V 3 bases short and J 0 bases short, with 14 bases between. CDR3 sequence reads: CSASNQGFMNTEAFF. DNA of the CDR3: TGCAGTGCTAGTAACCAGGGTTTCATGAACACTGAAGCTTTCTTT.

V gene TRBV13 combines with J gene TRBJ2-1; TRBD2 aligns across 14 bases. After removal of 0 bases from V and 2 bases from J, the junction contained 3 bases not matched to a gene. This CDR3 is built from 18 residues. Germline V lookup: CDR1 PRHDT, CDR2 FYEKMQ (reference sequence). In nucleotides, the CDR3 is TGTGCCAGCAGCTTAGGCTTGACTAGCGGGAGGGCCTACAATGAGCAGTTCTTC. Translating it yields CASSLGLTSGRAYNEQFF.

The rearrangement uses TRBV7-2 and TRBJ1-6, with 9 bases aligning to TRBD1. Trimming at V came to 5 bases and at J to 8 bases, leaving 16 bases not matched to a gene. This CDR3 has 18 amino acids. Germline V gene lookup returns CDR1 SGHTA and CDR2 FQGNSA. The DNA for the CDR3 is TGTGCCAGCAGCCCGCTAAATGTACAGGGGGCGAGGTATTCACCCCTCCACTTT. This translates into CASSPLNVQGARYSPLHF. Looking up the rest from reference TRBV7-2 and TRBJ1-6 gives the full variable domain: GAGVSQSPSNKVTEKGKDVELRCDPISGHTALYWYRQSLGQGLEFLIYFQGNSAPDKSGLPSDRFSAERTGGSVSTLTIQRTQQEDSAVYLCASSPLNVQGARYSPLHFGNGTRLTVT.

The CDR3 here is CATSDPGQRFGYTF. As DNA, the CDR3 is TGTGCCACCAGTGACCCTGGACAGAGATTCGGCTACACCTTC. The chain has TRBV24-1 and TRBJ1-2; perhaps TRBD1 as D (6 bases). There are 14 residues in the CDR3. Trimming took 4 bases from V and 8 from J, leaving 16 bases between them. Per the germline V gene, CDR1 is KGHDR and CDR2 is SFDVKD.

The chain couples TRBV12-3 or TRBV12-4 to TRBJ1-2; 7 bases fit TRBD1. The CDR3 runs to 13 residues. V was pared by 8 bases and J by 5 bases, with 8 bases of the junction left unmatched. The CDR3 reads CASGTGVGYGYTF. CDR3 bases: TGTGCCAGCGGAACAGGGGTAGGATATGGCTACACCTTC.

The V and J genes are TRBV2 and TRBJ2-2; tentatively, D is TRBD1 (6 bases). V was trimmed by 5 bases and J by 0 bases, leaving 10 bases between them. CDR1 is SNHLY and CDR2 is FYNNEI in the germline V gene. The CDR3 loop spans 15 amino acids. CDR3 nucleotide sequence: TGTGCCAGCAGTAAGGGACAAACGAACACCGGGGAGCTGTTTTTT. Its translation is CASSKGQTNTGELFF. The full variable domain, in which reference TRBV2 and TRBJ2-2 provide the parts outside the CDR3, is EPEVTQTPSHQVTQMGQEVILRCVPISNHLYFYWYRQILGQKVEFLVSFYNNEISEKSEIFDDQFSVERPDGSNFTLKIRSTKLEDSAMYFCASSKGQTNTGELFFGEGSRLTVL.

V is TRBV27 and J is TRBJ1-2; 8 nucleotides align to TRBD1. Germline CDR1 reads MNHEY; CDR2 reads SMNVEV (reference sequence). J lost 4 bases, V lost 6 bases, and 4 bases had no gene match. This CDR3 has 13 amino acids. CDR3 region: CASRRTGTYGYTF. CDR3 in DNA: TGTGCCAGCAGGCGGACAGGGACCTATGGCTACACCTTC.

This clone showed up just a few times. The chain links TRBV19 to TRBJ1-3; 7 bases align to TRBD1. Germline loops: CDR1 LNHDA, CDR2 SQIVND (reference sequence). The CDR3 has 16 residues. Losses at the gene ends were 3 bases for V and 0 bases for J; bases not matched to a gene: 5. The CDR3: CASSMGQLISGNTIYF. The CDR3 nucleotides read TGTGCCAGTAGTATGGGACAGCTCATCTCTGGAAACACCATATATTTT.